Presented here are 16 T cell receptor beta chains from one specimen sequenced in a study of cytomegalovirus exposure and HLA in healthy donors. The PCR made use of 60 Vbeta and 13 Jbeta primers. The table came from immunoSEQ multiplex PCR; TCRdb's copy has only in-frame clones and leaves some out. The repertoire includes over 150,000 clones, around two thirds of them detected once, and less than 1.5% sits in the top ten. The material sequenced was PBMCs. The receptors here all came from a man between 50 and 59 years old in good health and CMV-seronegative.

This sequence joins TRBV7-6 and TRBJ2-7; a weak D match, TRBD2 (6 bases). There are 12 residues in the CDR3. The germline V gene has CDR1 SGHVS and CDR2 FNYEAQ. Deletions cut 4 bases from V and 7 bases from J, with 11 bases between. The CDR3 bases are TGTGCCAGCAGCTCTGCGGGGCGAGAGCAGTACTTC. Translated, it gives CASSSAGREQYF.

J is TRBJ1-3 and V is TRBV14; tentatively, D is TRBD1 (6 bases). The V end lost 4 bases, the J end lost 2 bases, and 12 bases lay between the germline ends. The CDR3 consists of 15 residues. Per germline, CDR1 SGHDN and CDR2 FVKESK. This CDR3 reads CASSRLQGPGNTIYF. The CDR3 nucleotides read TGTGCCAGCAGCCGGTTACAGGGCCCTGGAAACACCATATATTTT. Full variable domain (missing parts from reference TRBV14 and TRBJ1-3): EAGVTQFPSHSVIEKGQTVTLRCDPISGHDNLYWYRRVMGKEIKFLLHFVKESKQDESGMPNNRFLAERTGGTYSTLKVQPAELEDSGVYFCASSRLQGPGNTIYFGEGSWLTVV.

This clone was seen only a few times. The chain links TRBV7-2 to TRBJ1-1; D remains ambiguous. Trimming left V 5 bases short and J 6 bases short, with 19 bases between. This CDR3 region has 15 residues. Germline loops: CDR1 SGHTA, CDR2 FQGNSA. CDR3 region: CASSPRVEGLAEAFF. CDR3 bases: TGTGCCAGCAGCCCTAGGGTGGAGGGATTGGCTGAAGCTTTCTTT.

Concerning this clone: The junction differs from germline at one of its ends, possibly a read error. The chain has TRBV2 and TRBJ2-3; 16 positions agree with TRBD2. The CDR3 runs to 17 residues. CDR1 is SNHLY, CDR2 FYNNEI, per germline. CDR3 loop: CASREGTSGGAIDTQYF. Here the CDR3 DNA reads TGTGCCAGCAGGGAAGGGACTAGCGGGGGGGCCATAGATACGCAGTATTTT.

The chain carries TRBV5-4 and TRBJ2-5, with 7 bases that match TRBD1. Germline CDR1 reads SGHNT; CDR2 reads YYREEE (reference sequence). Losses at the gene ends were 0 bases for V and 5 bases for J; bases not matched to a gene: 7. This CDR3 has 15 residues. The CDR3 reads CASSLAYRGSETQYF. The DNA of the CDR3 is TGTGCCAGCAGCTTGGCCTACAGGGGAAGCGAGACCCAGTACTTC. Filled out from reference TRBV5-4 and TRBJ2-5, the complete variable domain reads ETGVTQSPTHLIKTRGQQVTLRCSSQSGHNTVSWYQQALGQGPQFIFQYYREEENGRGNFPPRFSGLQFPNYSSELNVNALELDDSALYLCASSLAYRGSETQYFGPGTRLLVL.

The chain recombines TRBV7-8 with TRBJ2-7; tentatively, D is TRBD2 (6 bases). Per germline, CDR1 SGHVS and CDR2 FQNEAQ. The CDR3 loop spans 14 amino acids. The V gene lost 1 base and the J gene lost 6 bases, with 13 bases spanning the gap. The CDR3 region is CASSLVLGGGEQYF. The CDR3, as DNA: TGTGCCAGCAGCTTAGTTCTCGGGGGAGGCGAGCAGTACTTC.

This chain connects TRBV6-1 to TRBJ2-1, with TRBD2 matching over 7 bases. The V gene end was trimmed by 4 bases and the J gene end by 5 bases; junction bases not matched to a gene: 5. The CDR3 sequence is 14 residues long. Germline-derived CDR1 and CDR2 are MNHNS and SASEGT. CDR3: CASSVFGGNNEQFF. The CDR3 DNA sequence: TGTGCCAGCAGTGTTTTCGGGGGGAACAATGAGCAGTTCTTC.

The chain links TRBV6-1 to TRBJ2-5; a possible D gene is TRBD2 (6 bases). CDR3 length: 14 amino acids. Germline loops: CDR1 MNHNS, CDR2 SASEGT. With 6 bases removed from V and 1 base from J, the gap between germline ends came to 12 bases. The CDR3 DNA sequence: TGTGCCAGCAGCCCGGGGACTCGCCAAGAGACCCAGTACTTC. Protein sequence: CASSPGTRQETQYF.

This clone was seen only a few times. The V call is TRBV19, the J call TRBJ2-1; 9 nucleotides align to TRBD2. From germline, CDR1 is LNHDA and CDR2 SQIVND (reference sequence). CDR3 length: 15 residues. Trimming removed 3 bases from V and 8 bases from J; junction bases left unmatched: 8. CDR3 in amino acids: CASSIEIAGEDEQFF. The DNA for the CDR3 is TGTGCCAGTAGTATTGAAATAGCGGGGGAGGATGAGCAGTTCTTC.

The CDR3 protein is CASSQGQGNGYTF. The CDR3 bases are TGCGCCAGCAGCCAAGGACAGGGCAATGGCTACACCTTC. V usage is TRBV5-1 and J usage is TRBJ1-2; 8 bases are shared with TRBD1. CDR3 length equals 13 residues. CDR1 and CDR2 from the germline V gene are SGHRS and YFSETQ. The ends lost 4 bases at V and 6 bases at J; junction bases unmatched: 5.

V and J are TRBV10-3 and TRBJ2-1; D is perhaps TRBD2 (5 bases). Germline CDR1 and CDR2: ENHRY and SYGVKD. V was shortened by 0 bases and J by 4 bases, with 13 bases between the two germline ends. This CDR3 has 16 residues. Here the CDR3 reads CAISESPQRRYNEQFF. The CDR3 region has the DNA TGTGCCATCAGTGAGTCCCCACAGCGGAGGTACAATGAGCAGTTCTTC.

This chain joins TRBV21-1 and TRBJ1-2; the DNA was not compared with TRBD1, the D call given in the table. TRBV21-1 is annotated as a pseudogene. This CDR3 spans 11 amino acids. CDR3 region: CARGQYYGYTF. The CDR3 DNA reads as TGTGCCAGGGGGCAATACTATGGCTACACCTTC.

This clone showed up just once. V gene TRBV27 combines with J gene TRBJ1-3; 7 nucleotides align to TRBD1. CDR1 and CDR2 from the germline V gene are MNHEY and SMNVEV (reference sequence). Germline trimming cut 8 bases from V and 4 bases from J; bases unmatched to any gene: 11. The CDR3 consists of 15 residues. CDR3 in amino acids: CASGEEGAGGNTIYF. For the CDR3, the DNA is TGTGCCAGCGGCGAAGAGGGGGCGGGCGGAAACACCATATATTTT.

The V gene is TRBV27, the J gene TRBJ2-5; 11 bases map to TRBD1. This CDR3 has 16 residues. From germline, CDR1 is MNHEY and CDR2 SMNVEV (reference sequence). The V and J ends lost 6 bases and 2 bases, in that order; junction bases with no gene match: 8. Here the CDR3 reads CASRQTGTGGQETQYF. CDR3 in DNA: TGTGCCAGCAGACAAACCGGGACAGGGGGACAAGAGACCCAGTACTTC.

This clone was detected a few times. The V call is TRBV6-1, the J call TRBJ1-1, with unresolved D. The CDR3 is 15 amino acids. Trimming took 6 bases from V and 1 from J, leaving 15 bases between them. Germline assignment: CDR1 MNHNS and CDR2 SASEGT. CDR3 bases: TGTGCCAGCAGCCTCGAGCGAGTACAGAACACTGAAGCTTTCTTT. It encodes CASSLERVQNTEAFF.

This chain uses TRBV9 with TRBJ1-2; D not resolved. With 3 bases removed from V and 6 bases from J, the gap between germline ends came to 12 bases. Germline V gives CDR1 SGDLS, CDR2 YYNGEE. The CDR3 length is 13 residues. CDR3 DNA sequence: TGTGCCAGCAGCGCGAGAGAGGTTAATGGCTACACCTTC. Its protein product is CASSAREVNGYTF.